A single sample gave rise to the 27 T cell receptor beta chains below, sequenced in a study of long-term antiretroviral therapy in people with HIV. The assay used was immunoSEQ (version v3.0), run at survey level. Sequencing was performed with immunoSEQ multiplex PCR; in TCRdb, only in-frame clones are kept and a portion is missing. Of about 15,000 clones detected, roughly four fifths appear once; the ten largest clones hold around 16%. Sequences were derived from unsorted PBMCs, sampled just before starting antiretroviral therapy. The source of these receptors is a man between 40 and 49 years old with HIV.

V gene TRBV2 combines with J gene TRBJ2-5; no firm D call. V dropped 4 bases and J dropped 3 bases, with 9 bases sitting between them. The CDR3 consists of 13 residues. Germline CDR1 SNHLY, CDR2 FYNNEI. The CDR3 sequence is CASSGNGEETQYF. Here the CDR3 DNA reads TGTGCCAGCAGTGGGAACGGAGAAGAGACCCAGTACTTC.

The CDR3 here is CASSTVSGGGYEQYF. CDR3 nucleotides: TGTGCCAGTAGTACCGTGTCCGGGGGCGGATACGAGCAGTACTTC. The rearrangement joins TRBV19 to TRBJ2-7; D tentatively reads TRBD1 or TRBD2 (6 bases each). Trimming stripped 4 bases from V and 4 bases from J, with 17 bases between. Per germline, CDR1 LNHDA and CDR2 SQIVND (reference sequence). The CDR3 is 15 amino acids.

The chain recombines TRBV11-2 with TRBJ1-2; D unresolved. Deletions cut 0 bases from V and 0 bases from J, with 8 bases between. Germline values: CDR1 SGHAT, CDR2 FQNNGV. This CDR3 comprises 15 residues. DNA for the CDR3: TGTGCCAGCAGCTTAGAGAGGGCTTCTAACTATGGCTACACCTTC. Translation: CASSLERASNYGYTF.

This rearrangement joins TRBV9 to TRBJ2-3, with D tentatively TRBD1 (7 bases). The CDR3 length is 14 residues. In germline, CDR1 is SGDLS, CDR2 YYNGEE. Trimming pared 0 bases from V and 7 bases from J, leaving 12 bases between. The CDR3: CASSVGQGGNTQYF. CDR3 bases: TGTGCCAGCAGCGTAGGGCAGGGGGGAAATACGCAGTATTTT.

The CDR3 region is CASSETAGGTEAFF. The CDR3 DNA sequence: TGTGCCAGCAGTGAGACGGCCGGGGGCACTGAAGCTTTCTTT. This chain uses TRBV2 with TRBJ1-1; D is possibly TRBD1 (5 bases). The CDR3 covers 14 residues. V was clipped by 3 bases and J by 4 bases, with 12 bases between them. The germline CDR1 and CDR2 sequences are SNHLY and FYNNEI.

This chain uses TRBV29-1 with TRBJ1-1; the match to TRBD1 covers 12 bases. The J segment lost 0 bases and the V segment lost 6 bases, leaving 8 bases of the junction unmatched. The germline gives CDR1 SQVTM, CDR2 ANQGSEA. The CDR3 totals 16 residues. CDR3 nucleotide sequence: TGCAGCGTAGGTCGGGACAGGGGGCACATGAACACTGAAGCTTTCTTT. Protein product: CSVGRDRGHMNTEAFF.

This clone occurred once. The chain has TRBV7-9 and TRBJ1-1, with D unclear. The CDR3 extends over 12 amino acids. Germline CDR1 and CDR2: SEHNR and FQNEAQ (reference sequence). V lost 6 bases to trimming and J lost 0 bases, with 5 bases between them. The CDR3 DNA follows: TGTGCCAGCAGGCACATGAACACTGAAGCTTTCTTT. Translation gives CASRHMNTEAFF.

The V call is TRBV6-1, the J call TRBJ2-1; TRBD2 is a possible D gene (7 bases). CDR1 is MNHNS and CDR2 is SASEGT in the germline V gene. This CDR3 comprises 16 residues. Trimming took off 1 base at V and 5 bases at J, with 15 bases between the two ends. Here the CDR3 reads CASSEDRGAPNNEQFF. The CDR3 nucleotides read TGTGCCAGCAGTGAAGATCGGGGGGCGCCTAACAATGAGCAGTTCTTC.

This clone was seen a single time. V gene TRBV5-5 combines with J gene TRBJ2-1; 10 bases are shared with TRBD2. The ends lost 3 bases at V and 2 bases at J; junction bases unmatched: 2. The germline CDR1 and CDR2 sequences are SGHKS and YYEKEE (reference sequence). The CDR3 length is 15 residues. The CDR3 sequence is CASSSLAGPYNEQFF. The CDR3 DNA reads TGTGCCAGCAGCTCACTAGCGGGGCCCTACAATGAGCAGTTCTTC.

To note about this clone: The germline gene is not matched at one end of the junction; a read error may be the cause. This chain joins TRBV20-1 and TRBJ2-1; D not resolved. The CDR3 is 10 amino acids. Germline lookup yields CDR1 DFQATT and CDR2 SNEGSKA (reference sequence). CDR3 sequence (DNA): TGCAGTGCTACGTACAATGGGCAGTTCTTC. As protein: CSATYNGQFF.

The rearrangement uses TRBV5-5 and TRBJ2-2; D unclear. CDR3 length equals 12 residues. V lost 7 bases to trimming and J lost 3 bases, with 7 bases between them. Germline V gene data show CDR1 as SGHKS and CDR2 as YYEKEE (reference sequence). The CDR3 region has the DNA TGTGCCAGCGAGAGAGACACCGGGGAGCTGTTTTTT. Translated: CASERDTGELFF. Supplemented by reference TRBV5-5 and TRBJ2-2, the full variable domain reads DAGVTQSPTHLIKTRGQQVTLRCSPISGHKSVSWYQQVLGQGPQFIFQYYEKEERGRGNFPDRFSARQFPNYSSELNVNALLLGDSALYLCASERDTGELFFGEGSRLTVL.

The rearrangement links TRBV27 to TRBJ2-7; TRBD1 matches 7 bases. CDR3 size: 14 residues. In germline, CDR1 is MNHEY, CDR2 SMNVEV (reference sequence). Unmatched junction bases numbered 11, after V lost 8 bases and J lost 4 bases. The CDR3 region has the DNA TGTGCCAGCTCCCCCTTCGGGACAGCTTACGAGCAGTACTTC. It encodes CASSPFGTAYEQYF.

V usage is TRBV29-1 and J usage is TRBJ2-7; TRBD1 matches at 10 bases. Germline CDR1 is SQVTM and CDR2 is ANQGSEA. With 6 bases clipped from V and 6 bases from J, the junction kept 11 bases outside the gene matches. The CDR3 is 14 residues long. The CDR3 bases are TGCAGCGTAGATACGGGACAGGGGACGAGCGAGCAGTACTTC. Its protein is CSVDTGQGTSEQYF.

The chain recombines TRBV18 with TRBJ1-4, with 7 positions matching TRBD1. Germline values: CDR1 KGHSH, CDR2 LQKENI. There are 15 residues in the CDR3. V trimming: 3 bases; J trimming: 7 bases; junction bases outside the gene matches: 8. CDR3 coding DNA: TGTGCCAGCTCACCCACCGGACAGGTATCTGAAAAACTGTTTTTT. It translates to CASSPTGQVSEKLFF.

V is TRBV19 and J is TRBJ2-6; 10 bases map to TRBD1. The CDR3 length is 18 residues. V gave up 5 bases and J gave up 2 bases; unmatched junction bases: 9. The germline V gene has CDR1 LNHDA and CDR2 SQIVND (reference sequence). The CDR3 region is CASSQTGQGRTGANVLTF. DNA for the CDR3: TGTGCCAGTAGTCAAACGGGACAGGGGAGGACTGGGGCCAACGTCCTGACTTTC.

The chain uses TRBV6-5 and TRBJ1-1, with unresolved D. The CDR3 is 15 residues long. V was cut by 0 bases and J by 1 base, with 9 bases left in between. Per germline, CDR1 MNHEY and CDR2 SVGAGI. CDR3 DNA: TGTGCCAGCAGTTACTCGATTAGGGCGAACACTGAAGCTTTCTTT. Amino acids: CASSYSIRANTEAFF.

The rearrangement joins TRBV28 to TRBJ2-3; TRBD2 matches 11 bases. From germline, CDR1 is MDHEN and CDR2 SYDVKM. V shed 5 bases and J 1 base; nucleotides not matched to a gene: 11. The CDR3 length is 18 residues. CDR3 DNA: TGTGCCAGCAGTCCTCCCTTACTAGCGGGAGATCGCACAGATACGCAGTATTTT. The encoded protein is CASSPPLLAGDRTDTQYF.

The V gene is TRBV6-1, the J gene TRBJ2-2, with D perhaps TRBD1 (6 bases). This CDR3 is 14 amino acids long. The V gene's germline CDR1 is MNHNS and CDR2 SASEGT. Trimming took off 6 bases at V and 3 bases at J, with 11 bases between the two ends. This chain's CDR3 is CASSTGYYTGELFF. Written as DNA, the CDR3 is TGTGCCAGCAGCACAGGGTATTACACCGGGGAGCTGTTTTTT.

This chain connects TRBV10-2 to TRBJ1-1; tentatively, D is TRBD1 (5 bases). The V end was cut by 6 bases, the J end by 5 bases, with 16 bases between. This CDR3 region has 14 residues. Germline V CDR1 and CDR2: WSHSY, SAAADI. CDR3 nucleotide sequence: TGCGCCAGCAGGCCCAGGGCCTCGGGTACTGAAGCTTTCTTT. Protein: CASRPRASGTEAFF.

V gene TRBV5-6 combines with J gene TRBJ1-1; no firm D call. Trimming took 1 base from V and 5 from J, leaving 6 bases between them. The V gene's germline CDR1 is SGHDT and CDR2 YYEEEE. CDR3 size: 12 residues. The CDR3 DNA follows: TGTGCCAGCAGCTTGCTGGGGACTGAAGCTTTCTTT. It specifies CASSLLGTEAFF. Full variable domain (rest looked up from reference TRBV5-6 and TRBJ1-1): DAGVTQSPTHLIKTRGQQVTLRCSPKSGHDTVSWYQQALGQGPQFIFQYYEEEERQRGNFPDRFSGHQFPNYSSELNVNALLLGDSALYLCASSLLGTEAFFGQGTRLTVV.

The chain uses TRBV5-1 and TRBJ2-3; 11 nucleotides line up with TRBD2. The germline V gene has CDR1 SGHRS and CDR2 YFSETQ. Trimming took 3 bases from V and 6 from J; bases not matched to a gene: 6. The CDR3 contains 15 residues. DNA of the CDR3: TGCGCCAGCAGCTCTGTAGCGGGAGGGCCGGATACGCAGTATTTT. Translated, it gives CASSSVAGGPDTQYF.

The gene calls are TRBV5-1 and TRBJ1-1; no definite D call. The germline gives CDR1 SGHRS, CDR2 YFSETQ. The CDR3 length is 16 residues. Between the trimmed V and J ends, which lost 2 bases and 2 bases, there was a span of 16 bases. The CDR3 here is CASSFGPSPGNTEAFF. CDR3 bases: TGCGCCAGCAGCTTTGGGCCCTCCCCGGGAAACACTGAAGCTTTCTTT.

The chain couples TRBV11-2 to TRBJ2-7; TRBD1 agrees at 7 bases. Germline loops: CDR1 SGHAT, CDR2 FQNNGV. The CDR3 sequence is 14 residues long. V lost 2 bases and J lost 6; bases outside the gene matches: 7. CDR3 DNA sequence: TGTGCCAGCAGCTTATCTACAGGGGTCGTCGAGCAGTACTTC. Its protein is CASSLSTGVVEQYF. The full variable domain, its missing parts supplied by reference TRBV11-2 and TRBJ2-7, is EAGVAQSPRYKIIEKRQSVAFWCNPISGHATLYWYQQILGQGPKLLIQFQNNGVVDDSQLPKDRFSAERLKGVDSTLKIQPAKLEDSAVYLCASSLSTGVVEQYFGPGTRLTVT.

V gene TRBV5-6 combines with J gene TRBJ1-5; D might be TRBD1 (6 bases). Trimming cost V 1 base and J 8 bases, with 10 bases left between them. The CDR3 is 13 amino acids. Germline CDR1 reads SGHDT; CDR2 reads YYEEEE. The CDR3 spells CASSLWGHEPQHF. The CDR3 DNA is TGTGCCAGCAGCTTGTGGGGACATGAGCCCCAGCATTTT.

J is TRBJ2-7 and V is TRBV11-2, with D unclear. The CDR3 covers 14 residues. In germline, CDR1 is SGHAT, CDR2 FQNNGV. Trimming cost V 0 bases and J 1 base, with 7 bases left between them. CDR3 bases: TGTGCCAGCAGCTTAGACGGCCCGTCCTACGAGCAGTACTTC. Its translation: CASSLDGPSYEQYF.

This chain connects TRBV9 to TRBJ2-2, with D possibly matching TRBD2 (5 bases). The CDR3 has 15 amino acids. Germline lookup yields CDR1 SGDLS and CDR2 YYNGEE. The V gene lost 5 bases and the J gene lost 0 bases, with 11 bases spanning the gap. The CDR3 nucleotides read TGTGCCAGCAGTTGGACGGGGTCGAACACCGGGGAGCTGTTTTTT. As protein: CASSWTGSNTGELFF. Complete variable domain (other parts from reference TRBV9 and TRBJ2-2): DSGVTQTPKHLITATGQRVTLRCSPRSGDLSVYWYQQSLDQGLQFLIQYYNGEERAKGNILERFSAQQFPDLHSELNLSSLELGDSALYFCASSWTGSNTGELFFGEGSRLTVL.

CDR3 in DNA: TGCGCCAGCAGCCCGCCGAACCCCACTACCGGAGACACCATATATTTT. Encoded protein: CASSPPNPTTGDTIYF. The rearrangement joins TRBV5-1 to TRBJ1-3; D is ambiguous. This CDR3 spans 16 amino acids. V lost 4 bases and J lost 8, with 22 bases in between. CDR1 and CDR2 (germline): SGHRS, YFSETQ.